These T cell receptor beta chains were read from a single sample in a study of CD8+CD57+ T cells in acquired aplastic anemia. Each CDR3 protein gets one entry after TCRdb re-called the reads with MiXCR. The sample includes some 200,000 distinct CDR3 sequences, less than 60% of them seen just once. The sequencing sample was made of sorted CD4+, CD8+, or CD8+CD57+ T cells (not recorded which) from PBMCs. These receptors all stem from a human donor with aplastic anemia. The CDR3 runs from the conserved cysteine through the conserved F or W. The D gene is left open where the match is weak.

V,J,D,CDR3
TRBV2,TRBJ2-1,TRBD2,CASSERMAGGEQFF
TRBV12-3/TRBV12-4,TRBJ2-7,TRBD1,CASSLRQGAYEQYF
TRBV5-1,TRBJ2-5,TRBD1,CASSGTGGSETQYF
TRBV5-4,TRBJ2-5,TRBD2,CASSSGGLALWGGETQYF
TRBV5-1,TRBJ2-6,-,CASSPGWGRGANVLTF
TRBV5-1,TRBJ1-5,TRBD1,CASSPGTGLTSNQPQHF
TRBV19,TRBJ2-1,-,CASSTSYEQFF
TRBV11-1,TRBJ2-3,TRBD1,CASSLASLRQGPSTDTQYF
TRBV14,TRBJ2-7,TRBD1,CASSQDPGQAAYEQYF
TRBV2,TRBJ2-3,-,CASMGLNTDTQYF
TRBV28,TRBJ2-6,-,CASRPGGGLSSGANVLTF
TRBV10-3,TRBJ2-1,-,CAISEPVKLLNEQFF
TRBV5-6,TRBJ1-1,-,CASSLAAGGTEAFF
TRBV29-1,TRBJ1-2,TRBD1,CSVDWQGGGYTF
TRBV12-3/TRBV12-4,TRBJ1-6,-,CASSLTRNSPLHF
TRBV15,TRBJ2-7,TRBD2,CATSSVPGGTHYEQYF
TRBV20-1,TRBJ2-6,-,CSARFGGSGANVLTF
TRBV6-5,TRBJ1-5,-,CASRYGLNQPQHF
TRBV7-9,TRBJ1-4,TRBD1,CASSSQTGGLEKLFF
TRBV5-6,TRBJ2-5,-,CASSQRKTQYF
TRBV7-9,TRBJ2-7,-,CASSLASDYEQYF
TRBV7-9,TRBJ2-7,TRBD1,CASSPGTVPYEQYF
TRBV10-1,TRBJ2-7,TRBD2,CASSRAISGRTNEQYF
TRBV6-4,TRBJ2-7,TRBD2,CASSVWAGGVEQYF
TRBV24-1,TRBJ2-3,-,CATNLEGLSGDTQYF
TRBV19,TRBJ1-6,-,CASSMASGGSPLHF
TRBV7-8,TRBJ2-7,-,CASSSRGVGGPYEQYF
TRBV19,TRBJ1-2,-,CATRDYGYTF
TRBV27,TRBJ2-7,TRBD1,CASSFFGTGPYEQYF